These 6 T cell receptor beta chains were all obtained from the same sample, sequenced in a study of T cell responses to AZD1222 COVID-19 vaccine. This table comes from immunoSEQ multiplex PCR, and its TCRdb copy is limited to in-frame clones, with some not included. The sample includes 130,000 to 150,000 clones, around 88% of them seen just once. The source material was peripheral blood, sampled on day 0 of AZD1222 vaccination. The receptors come from an adult in good health.

The chain recombines TRBV30 with TRBJ1-1; D is unresolved. Germline V gene lookup returns CDR1 GTSNPN and CDR2 SVGIG (reference sequence). The V end lost 1 base, the J end lost 3 bases, and 12 bases lay between the germline ends. The CDR3 is made up of 14 amino acids. In DNA, the CDR3 is TGTGCCTGGAGTGCCCCGGCGGGGTACACTGAAGCTTTCTTT. It codes for CAWSAPAGYTEAFF.

The chain employs TRBV20-1 and TRBJ1-2; D call uncertain. Germline values: CDR1 DFQATT, CDR2 SNEGSKA (reference sequence). The CDR3 runs 11 residues. The V end was cut by 6 bases, the J end by 6 bases, with 11 bases between. CDR3 in DNA: TGCAGTGCCCTAGCCCCTAATGGCTACACCTTC. Amino acids: CSALAPNGYTF.

The J gene is TRBJ2-3, the V gene TRBV12-3 or TRBV12-4; a possible D gene is TRBD1 (5 bases). The V end lost 5 bases, the J end lost 4 bases, and 10 bases lay between the germline ends. CDR3 length: 13 residues. The CDR3 spells CASSLDSADTQYF. The CDR3 DNA sequence: TGTGCCAGCAGTCTCGACAGTGCAGATACGCAGTATTTT.

The chain uses TRBV6-5 and TRBJ2-2; 10 bases are a match to TRBD2. With V trimmed by 5 bases and J by 6 bases, 6 bases remained unmatched. Per germline, CDR1 MNHEY and CDR2 SVGAGI. CDR3 length: 15 amino acids. CDR3 in amino acids: CASSISGRAAGELFF. The CDR3 region has the DNA TGTGCCAGCAGTATCAGCGGGAGGGCGGCCGGGGAGCTGTTTTTT.

This clone has a single count. The rearrangement links TRBV6-6 to TRBJ1-5, with no clear D. This CDR3 has 16 residues. CDR1 MNHNY and CDR2 SVGAGI come from the germline V gene (reference sequence). V lost 0 bases, J lost 3 bases, and 12 bases lay in between. CDR3 DNA: TGTGCCAGCAGTTACTCGTTTGACAAGCACAATCAGCCCCAGCATTTT. Its translation is CASSYSFDKHNQPQHF.

This clone has a single count. J is TRBJ2-1 and V is TRBV11-2; D possibly corresponds to TRBD2 (6 bases). The CDR3 contains 14 residues. CDR1 is SGHAT and CDR2 is FQNNGV in the germline V gene. V shed 5 bases and J shed 5 bases, with 13 bases lying between them. The CDR3 here is CASSRRDGNNEQFF. The CDR3 coding sequence is TGTGCCAGCAGCCGGAGGGACGGCAACAATGAGCAGTTCTTC.